One sample yielded the 30 T cell receptor beta chains listed below, sequenced in a study of low-dose radiotherapy and immunotherapy resistance in tumors. Described time point: before trial treatment. Alpha- and beta-chain coverage of first-strand cDNA came from TRAV- and TRBV-specific primers. TCRs underwent 20 PCR cycles of amplification with a constant-region primer and V-primer adapter. MiXCR, run by TCRdb on the reads, gives a single entry per CDR3 protein. The table has about 64,000 distinct CDR3 sequences, 26% seen once. Source: PBMCs, taken before treatment. The origin of the receptors is a male donor with rectosigmoid adenocarcinoma.

This clonotype is medium-sized within its sample. The chain couples TRBV28 to TRBJ2-1; tentatively, D is TRBD1 or TRBD2 (5 bases each). The CDR3 has 16 residues. Trimming pared 5 bases from V and 2 bases from J, leaving 16 bases between. CDR1 and CDR2 from the germline V gene are MDHEN and SYDVKM. CDR3 sequence: CASSPLGVDTYNEQFF. For the CDR3, the DNA is TGTGCCAGCAGTCCGCTCGGGGTGGACACCTACAATGAGCAGTTCTTC.

This clonotype was seen repeatedly, ten times or more. This chain uses TRBV7-9 with TRBJ2-7, with 7 bases fitting TRBD1. Germline V gene sequence: CDR1 SEHNR, CDR2 FQNEAQ (reference sequence). J gave up 8 bases and V 5 bases, and 9 bases lay outside the gene matches. There are 13 residues in the CDR3. The CDR3 region is CASSPTTGPQQYF. The CDR3 DNA sequence: TGTGCCAGCAGCCCGACGACAGGGCCCCAGCAGTACTTC.

Of note for this clonotype: Because it lacks the conserved phenylalanine or tryptophan at the end, this CDR3 is likely a read error. The limits of the CDR3 on the DNA are not certain, so only TCRdb's listed CDR3 is given. The chain links TRBV6-6 to TRBJ1-1; whether TRBD1, the table's D call, matches the DNA was not checked. The CDR3 comprises 11 residues, both ends counted. Germline CDR1 MNHNY, CDR2 SVGAGI (reference sequence). The CDR3 sequence is CASSDPTGRFP.

This clonotype was counted ten times or more. The V call is TRBV5-1, the J call TRBJ1-1; a weak D match, TRBD1 (6 bases). V was trimmed by 3 bases and J by 1 base, leaving 7 bases between them. The CDR3 is made up of 13 amino acids. Germline V gene sequence: CDR1 SGHRS, CDR2 YFSETQ. CDR3 region: CASSWGPNTEAFF. CDR3 bases: TGCGCCAGCAGCTGGGGGCCGAACACTGAAGCTTTCTTT.

This clonotype was found many times. V gene TRBV14 combines with J gene TRBJ2-5, with 8 bases identical to TRBD1. This CDR3 has 17 amino acids. From germline, CDR1 is SGHDN and CDR2 FVKESK. J lost 1 base, V lost 3 bases, and 10 bases had no gene match. The CDR3 loop is CASSHRQGISPQETQYF. For the CDR3, the DNA is TGTGCCAGCAGCCACCGACAGGGGATTTCTCCCCAAGAGACCCAGTACTTC.

The genes are TRBV6-5 and TRBJ1-2; possibly TRBD1 for D (5 bases). Germline V gives CDR1 MNHEY, CDR2 SVGAGI. V was pared by 5 bases and J by 8 bases, with 15 bases between. There are 13 residues in the CDR3. The CDR3 sequence is CASSTRDFAGYTF. CDR3 DNA: TGTGCCAGCAGTACCCGGGACTTCGCCGGCTACACCTTC.

Many counts were recorded for this clonotype. This chain connects TRBV30 to TRBJ2-6, with TRBD2 identical over 8 bases. Germline CDR1 and CDR2: GTSNPN and SVGIG (reference sequence). V lost 2 bases to trimming and J lost 3 bases; unmatched junction nucleotides: 0. This CDR3 comprises 14 residues. The CDR3 DNA reads TGTGCCTGGAGTCGGGGGGGTGGGGCCAACGTCCTGACTTTC. It specifies CAWSRGGGANVLTF.

This clonotype was observed at least ten times. The chain uses TRBV2 and TRBJ2-3; 8 bases map to TRBD2. Germline CDR1 reads SNHLY; CDR2 reads FYNNEI. CDR3 length: 17 amino acids. J gave up 0 bases and V 4 bases, and 9 bases lay outside the gene matches. The CDR3 DNA reads TGTGCCAGCAGTGGGGAGAGCGGGGGACCTAGCACAGATACGCAGTATTTT. It specifies CASSGESGGPSTDTQYF.

This clonotype occurred many times. J is TRBJ2-4 and V is TRBV11-2; D gene ambiguous. Germline V CDR1 and CDR2: SGHAT, FQNNGV. There are 17 residues in the CDR3. V dropped 3 bases and J dropped 0 bases, with 15 bases sitting between them. The CDR3 sequence is CASSFASGSLAKNIQYF. CDR3 DNA: TGTGCCAGCAGCTTCGCGAGTGGGTCTCTAGCCAAAAACATTCAGTACTTC.

At least ten counts were recorded for this clonotype. The rearrangement joins TRBV5-5 to TRBJ2-2, with 12 bases lining up with TRBD2. Germline CDR1 is SGHKS and CDR2 is YYEKEE (reference sequence). With 4 bases clipped from V and 7 bases from J, the junction kept 8 bases outside the gene matches. The CDR3 totals 16 residues. CDR3 nucleotides: TGTGCCAGCAGCAAGACTAGCGGGAGAGGGCACGGGGAGCTGTTTTTT. It is translated as CASSKTSGRGHGELFF.

This clonotype was counted ten times or more. CDR3 in amino acids: CASRAGLADSTDTQYF. The DNA for the CDR3 is TGTGCCAGCAGGGCGGGACTAGCGGATAGCACAGATACGCAGTATTTT. J is TRBJ2-3 and V is TRBV5-6, with 11 bases lining up with TRBD2. V was clipped by 5 bases and J by 0 bases; unmatched bases: 5. The length of the CDR3 is 16 residues. From germline, CDR1 is SGHDT and CDR2 YYEEEE.

This clonotype occurred many times. The rearrangement uses TRBV5-1 and TRBJ2-3; D remains unclear. The CDR3 is 15 residues long. Trimming left V 0 bases short and J 6 bases short, with 14 bases between. Germline CDR1 is SGHRS and CDR2 is YFSETQ. As DNA, the CDR3 is TGCGCCAGCAGCTTGGAAGGCAGGTCATCGGATACGCAGTATTTT. Amino acids: CASSLEGRSSDTQYF. Supplemented by reference TRBV5-1 and TRBJ2-3, the full variable domain reads KAGVTQTPRYLIKTRGQQVTLSCSPISGHRSVSWYQQTPGQGLQFLFEYFSETQRNKGNFPGRFSGRQFSNSRSEMNVSTLELGDSALYLCASSLEGRSSDTQYFGPGTRLTVL.

This chain uses TRBV5-4 with TRBJ2-1; no reliable D call. In germline, CDR1 is SGHNT, CDR2 YYREEE (reference sequence). Trimming took off 4 bases at V and 1 base at J, with 12 bases between the two ends. The CDR3 contains 15 residues. The CDR3 here is CASSLGMGSYNEQFF. Here the CDR3 DNA reads TGTGCCAGCAGCCTTGGTATGGGATCCTACAATGAGCAGTTCTTC.

The rearrangement uses TRBV28 and TRBJ1-5; 8 bases fit TRBD1. CDR3 size: 14 residues. V lost 7 bases to trimming and J lost 3 bases; unmatched junction nucleotides: 5. Germline loops: CDR1 MDHEN, CDR2 SYDVKM. The CDR3, as DNA: TGTGCCAGCACCCGGGACAGGTACAATCAGCCCCAGCATTTT. Amino acids: CASTRDRYNQPQHF.

To note about this clonotype: This likely stems from a read error, as it lies one base from a far larger clone. The V call is TRBV25-1, the J call TRBJ2-2, with TRBD1 matching 8 bases. CDR1 is MGHDK and CDR2 is SYGVNS in the germline V gene. Losses at the gene ends were 3 bases for V and 1 base for J; bases not matched to a gene: 10. This CDR3 has 18 amino acids. The CDR3 bases are TGTGCCAGCAGTGACCCCTCGGTCGGGACAGGGAACACCGGGGAGCTGTTTTTT. Protein: CASSDPSVGTGNTGELFF.

This clonotype has a count of ten or more. V usage is TRBV5-1 and J usage is TRBJ2-1; 10 bases are a match to TRBD1. V gave up 4 bases and J gave up 8 bases; unmatched junction bases: 0. The CDR3 sequence is 12 residues long. Germline V gives CDR1 SGHRS, CDR2 YFSETQ. In DNA form, the CDR3 reads TGCGCCAGCAGCGGGACAGGGGATGAGCAGTTCTTC. Translating it yields CASSGTGDEQFF.

This clonotype was counted ten times or more. This chain connects TRBV7-2 to TRBJ1-6; tentative D call: TRBD1 (6 bases). Germline V lookup: CDR1 SGHTA, CDR2 FQGNSA. CDR3 size: 15 residues. Deletions cut 4 bases from V and 5 bases from J, with 12 bases between. Here the CDR3 DNA reads TGTGCCAGCAGCTCACAGGGATGGAATAATTCACCCCTCCACTTT. The encoded protein is CASSSQGWNNSPLHF.

The V gene is TRBV10-3, the J gene TRBJ2-7; possibly TRBD2 for D (7 bases). The CDR3 is made up of 16 amino acids. Between the trimmed V and J ends, which lost 6 bases and 1 base, there was a span of 19 bases. The germline V gene encodes CDR1 ENHRY and CDR2 SYGVKD. In nucleotides, the CDR3 is TGTGCCATCAGCTCACCTCGGGGGGCGCTTTCCTACGAGCAGTACTTC. Translated, it gives CAISSPRGALSYEQYF.

This clonotype appeared many times. The chain has TRBV30 and TRBJ1-4; unclear D gene. The germline V gene encodes CDR1 GTSNPN and CDR2 SVGIG (reference sequence). V was shortened by 2 bases and J by 8 bases, with 9 bases between the two germline ends. This CDR3 spans 12 amino acids. The CDR3: CAWSPLGEKLFF. The CDR3 DNA reads TGTGCCTGGAGTCCCCTAGGGGAAAAACTGTTTTTT.

This clonotype ranks as medium-sized. The chain joins TRBV28 to TRBJ2-7; 11 positions agree with TRBD2. Germline V gene lookup returns CDR1 MDHEN and CDR2 SYDVKM. The junction had 10 bases not matched to a gene; V was cut back by 4 bases and J by 2 bases. The CDR3 is made up of 17 amino acids. CDR3: CASSSWTSGPAAYEQYF. As DNA, the CDR3 is TGTGCCAGCAGTTCGTGGACTAGCGGGCCCGCCGCCTACGAGCAGTACTTC.

This clonotype was observed at least ten times. The rearrangement uses TRBV12-3 or TRBV12-4 and TRBJ2-2; D not resolved. V lost 6 bases to trimming and J lost 9 bases, with 14 bases between them. The CDR3 has 13 residues. The DNA of the CDR3 is TGTGCCAGCAGCCCCACAGAATTCAGGGAGCTGTTTTTT. It specifies CASSPTEFRELFF.

This clonotype was detected ten times or more. V and J are TRBV5-1 and TRBJ2-2; 10 nucleotides line up with TRBD1. This CDR3 comprises 15 residues. Trimming cost V 5 bases and J 7 bases; bases outside gene matches: 8. Germline CDR1 and CDR2: SGHRS and YFSETQ. The CDR3 spells CASSRDRGNRGELFF. CDR3 sequence (DNA): TGCGCCAGCAGTCGGGACAGGGGAAACCGCGGGGAGCTGTTTTTT.

This clonotype came up many times. The chain uses TRBV18 and TRBJ1-6; maybe TRBD1 (5 bases). This CDR3 has 16 amino acids. V lost 4 bases and J lost 13, with 23 bases in between. The V gene's germline CDR1 is KGHSH and CDR2 LQKENI. Here the CDR3 reads CASSRSPGTTGGPLHF. CDR3 DNA sequence: TGTGCCAGCTCACGTTCTCCCGGGACGACCGGGGGGCCCCTCCACTTT.

This clonotype was observed many times. The chain recombines TRBV19 with TRBJ2-1; the D gene is possibly TRBD1 (6 bases). The V gene lost 1 base and the J gene lost 7 bases, with 14 bases spanning the gap. The CDR3 is 15 amino acids. The germline V gene encodes CDR1 LNHDA and CDR2 SQIVND (reference sequence). The CDR3 reads CASSIGRDNRNEQFF. For the CDR3, the DNA is TGTGCCAGTAGTATAGGACGGGACAATCGTAATGAGCAGTTCTTC. Together with reference TRBV19 and TRBJ2-1, the CDR3 gives the full variable domain: DGGITQSPKYLFRKEGQNVTLSCEQNLNHDAMYWYRQDPGQGLRLIYYSQIVNDFQKGDIAEGYSVSREKKESFPLTVTSAQKNPTAFYLCASSIGRDNRNEQFFGPGTRLTVL.

This clonotype was observed at least ten times. The chain uses TRBV11-2 and TRBJ2-4; maybe TRBD2 (6 bases). V lost 5 bases and J 4 bases, leaving 15 bases between the germline ends. The CDR3 spans 15 residues. CDR1 SGHAT and CDR2 FQNNGV come from the germline V gene. CDR3 sequence: CASSPLAGPKNIQYF. In DNA form, the CDR3 reads TGTGCCAGCAGCCCCCTGGCGGGACCTAAAAACATTCAGTACTTC.

This clonotype was seen many times. This chain connects TRBV11-3 to TRBJ2-2; perhaps TRBD1 as D (5 bases). This CDR3 is built from 15 residues. Germline lookup yields CDR1 SGHNT and CDR2 YENEEA. V lost 9 bases, J lost 0 bases, and 14 bases lay in between. Here the CDR3 DNA reads TGTGCCAGTGCTGGGGCAGGGACGAACACCGGGGAGCTGTTTTTT. Residues: CASAGAGTNTGELFF.

Comment on this clonotype: It is likely a read error: a sequence one base away is far more abundant. V is TRBV6-2 or TRBV6-3 and J is TRBJ2-3; TRBD2 matches at 9 bases. The CDR3 length is 15 residues. V shed 5 bases and J 10 bases; nucleotides not matched to a gene: 13. CDR1 and CDR2 from the germline V gene are MNHEY and SVGEGT. This CDR3 reads CASSEVGTSRSAQYF. In DNA, the CDR3 is TGTGCCAGCAGTGAAGTTGGGACTAGCAGGAGCGCGCAGTATTTT.

This clonotype showed up many times. This chain uses TRBV5-4 with TRBJ2-1, with D possibly TRBD2 on 7 matching bases. Germline lookup yields CDR1 SGHNT and CDR2 YYREEE (reference sequence). Trimming left V 3 bases short and J 5 bases short, with 15 bases between. The CDR3 spans 15 residues. In DNA, the CDR3 is TGTGCCAGCAGCTGGGGGGGCCAACAGCACAATGAGCAGTTCTTC. It translates to CASSWGGQQHNEQFF.

This clonotype was counted at least ten times. The gene calls are TRBV28 and TRBJ1-5; 9 bases agree with TRBD1. With 6 bases clipped from V and 4 bases from J, the junction kept 4 bases outside the gene matches. The germline CDR1 and CDR2 sequences are MDHEN and SYDVKM. The CDR3 has 14 amino acids. CDR3 amino acids: CASSRGQGNQPQHF. DNA of the CDR3: TGTGCCAGCAGCCGAGGACAGGGGAATCAGCCCCAGCATTTT.

This clonotype was seen ten or more times. The V and J genes are TRBV6-2 or TRBV6-3 and TRBJ2-2, with TRBD1 identical over 7 bases. V lost 6 bases and J lost 5; bases outside the gene matches: 3. Germline V gives CDR1 MNHEY, CDR2 SVGEGT. This CDR3 region has 13 residues. CDR3 DNA: TGTGCCAGCAGGCGACAGGGAACCGGGGAGCTGTTTTTT. This gives the protein CASRRQGTGELFF.